These T cell receptor beta chains were read from a single sample in a study of beta chain features in type 1 diabetes. TCRdb keeps only in-frame clones here, not all; method: immunoSEQ multiplex PCR. Of some 150,000 clones listed, roughly 10% are singletons. The specimen was naive CD4+ T cells from blood. These receptors all stem from a young man in good health. Each CDR3 is given with its conserved first and last residue. Each record gives: J gene, D gene, CDR3 length, V gene, CDR3 protein. D genes are given only for firm matches.

>TRBJ1-5|TRBD1|14|TRBV2
CASSEGGRNQPQHF
>TRBJ1-3|TRBD1|14|TRBV5-6
CASSQTGPVNTIYF
>TRBJ2-1|TRBD1|15|TRBV6-5
CASSKGQGAYNEQFF
>TRBJ2-5|.|15|TRBV11-2
CASSSVGQYQETQYF
>TRBJ1-3|.|14|TRBV6-1
CASSFGVEGNTIYF
>TRBJ2-5|.|13|TRBV9
CASSVLGGETQYF
>TRBJ2-1|TRBD1|16|TRBV4-3
CASSQRPGQGYNEQFF
>TRBJ2-1|TRBD1|15|TRBV6-1
CASSSGTGPGNEQFF
>TRBJ2-7|.|15|TRBV19
CASSIGQTFSYEQYF
>TRBJ2-1|.|15|TRBV7-2
CASSLQGHGYNEQFF
>TRBJ2-3|TRBD2|16|TRBV5-8
CASSPGLARSTDTQYF
>TRBJ1-4|TRBD1|15|TRBV2
CASRIGQATNEKLFF
>TRBJ1-2|.|13|TRBV6-5
CASSSRGRYGYTF
>TRBJ1-5|.|13|TRBV10-1
CASSLDGNQPQHF
>TRBJ1-1|.|14|TRBV5-1
CASSPLGLNTEAFF
>TRBJ1-4|.|16|TRBV4-3
CASSQDPARGNEKLFF
>TRBJ2-3|.|14|TRBV7-6
CASSGAANTDTQYF
>TRBJ2-1|TRBD2|15|TRBV7-2
CASSPWERGHNEQFF
>TRBJ2-1|TRBD2|15|TRBV10-1
CASSEGLAGSDEQFF
>TRBJ2-5|.|15|TRBV2
CASTKWAGGRETQYF
>TRBJ1-1|.|14|TRBV6-6
CASRSRTANTEAFF
>TRBJ1-2|TRBD1|14|TRBV6-1
CASSGTGANYGYTF
>TRBJ2-3|.|13|TRBV19
CASSARGPDTQYF
>TRBJ2-7|.|13|TRBV7-3
CASSLNGGYEQYF
>TRBJ2-7|TRBD1|15|TRBV27
CASSRQPTGGYEQYF
>TRBJ2-1|TRBD2|16|TRBV5-1
CASSYTSGGGHNEQFF
>TRBJ2-7|.|14|TRBV9
CASSPQEGWSEQYF
>TRBJ1-2|.|11|TRBV6-6
CASSHVGGYTF
>TRBJ1-1|.|15|TRBV7-9
CASTPGRRVGTEAFF